A single sample gave rise to the 7 T cell receptor beta chains below, sequenced in a study of pediatric ulcerative colitis. Here immunoSEQ multiplex PCR was the method, and the copy in TCRdb shows in-frame clones only, minus some. The repertoire holds approximately 60,000 clones, with approximately 87% as singletons. Material for sequencing was blood. The receptor set was obtained from a boy between 5 and 17 years old with severe ulcerative colitis.

V is TRBV2 and J is TRBJ2-7; 7 positions agree with TRBD2. Germline CDR1 is SNHLY and CDR2 is FYNNEI. The ends lost 7 bases at V and 0 bases at J; junction bases unmatched: 9. This CDR3 has 15 residues. The CDR3 protein is CASNWGGGSSYEQYF. Written as DNA, the CDR3 is TGTGCCAGCAATTGGGGGGGAGGAAGCTCCTACGAGCAGTACTTC. The full variable domain, its missing parts supplied by reference TRBV2 and TRBJ2-7, is EPEVTQTPSHQVTQMGQEVILRCVPISNHLYFYWYRQILGQKVEFLVSFYNNEISEKSEIFDDQFSVERPDGSNFTLKIRSTKLEDSAMYFCASNWGGGSSYEQYFGPGTRLTVT.

The rearrangement joins TRBV5-1 to TRBJ2-3, with TRBD2 matching 7 bases. The germline V gene has CDR1 SGHRS and CDR2 YFSETQ. CDR3 length: 15 residues. V lost 1 base and J lost 4; bases outside the gene matches: 6. The DNA for the CDR3 is TGCGCCAGCAGCTTGAAGGGACTACCTCCAGATACGCAGTATTTT. Its protein product is CASSLKGLPPDTQYF.

The V call is TRBV19, the J call TRBJ1-5; D is possibly TRBD1 (6 bases). Trimming shortened V by 3 bases and J by 1 base, and 16 bases separated the two germline ends. Germline V gene data show CDR1 as LNHDA and CDR2 as SQIVND (reference sequence). The CDR3 length is 17 residues. The chain's CDR3 is CASSILPTGLSNQPQHF. In DNA form, the CDR3 reads TGTGCCAGTAGTATTCTCCCAACAGGGTTGAGCAATCAGCCCCAGCATTTT.

The chain couples TRBV13 to TRBJ2-7; no definite D call. The length of the CDR3 is 14 residues. V was cut by 5 bases and J by 5 bases, with 16 bases left in between. Germline V gives CDR1 PRHDT, CDR2 FYEKMQ (reference sequence). As DNA, the CDR3 is TGTGCCAGCAGCCCAGATTTAGTTGGGCACGAGCAGTACTTC. Protein sequence: CASSPDLVGHEQYF.

This chain joins TRBV7-2 and TRBJ2-3, with 12 nucleotides matching TRBD2. The CDR3 consists of 17 residues. Trimming at V came to 0 bases and at J to 1 base, leaving 2 bases not matched to a gene. Germline CDR1 is SGHTA and CDR2 is FQGNSA. The CDR3 DNA sequence: TGTGCCAGCAGCTTAGCTGGGACTAGCGGGCGCACAGATACGCAGTATTTT. This codes for CASSLAGTSGRTDTQYF.

The chain is built from TRBV2 and TRBJ2-1; tentatively, D is TRBD1 (6 bases). CDR1 SNHLY and CDR2 FYNNEI come from the germline V gene. This CDR3 is built from 14 residues. Trimming pared 0 bases from V and 6 bases from J, leaving 9 bases between. The CDR3, as DNA: TGTGCCAGCAGTGAAGCGGGCAGGGGCAATGAGCAGTTCTTC. Protein product: CASSEAGRGNEQFF.

The chain links TRBV7-9 to TRBJ2-1, with TRBD2 matching over 7 bases. Per the germline V gene, CDR1 is SEHNR and CDR2 is FQNEAQ (reference sequence). After removal of 6 bases from V and 5 bases from J, the junction contained 4 bases not matched to a gene. There are 13 residues in the CDR3. This CDR3 is CASRPAGDNEQFF. CDR3 DNA sequence: TGTGCCAGCAGGCCTGCGGGAGACAATGAGCAGTTCTTC.